This entry lists 3 T cell receptor beta chains sequenced from one sample in a study of PD-L1 blockade in urothelial cancer. Documented time point: pretreatment peripheral blood. Assay: immunoSEQ multiplex PCR; the TCRdb copy retains only in-frame clones and omits some. The sample shows tens of thousands of clones, 65% to 85% of them seen only once. The source was PBMCs, collected around atezolizumab (anti-PD-L1) treatment. The receptors come from a woman aged 70 to 79 with urothelial cancer.

V usage is TRBV6-1 and J usage is TRBJ2-7; maybe TRBD2 (6 bases). CDR1 is MNHNS, CDR2 SASEGT, per germline. The length of the CDR3 is 15 residues. V lost 6 bases and J lost 0, with 15 bases in between. The CDR3: CASRGGDSVSYEQYF. As DNA, the CDR3 is TGTGCCAGCAGGGGCGGGGATTCTGTCTCCTACGAGCAGTACTTC.

This clone was seen a few times. The J gene is TRBJ1-1, the V gene TRBV10-1; the D is unclear. The CDR3 totals 13 residues. Between the trimmed V and J ends, which lost 4 bases and 2 bases, there was a span of 8 bases. Germline assignment: CDR1 WNHNN and CDR2 SYGVQD (reference sequence). The CDR3 sequence: CASSVDINTEAFF. The CDR3 DNA reads as TGCGCCAGCAGTGTTGACATTAACACTGAAGCTTTCTTT.

This clone was counted only a few times. The J gene is TRBJ1-4, the V gene TRBV6-1; D gene uncertain. This CDR3 region has 15 residues. Germline-derived CDR1 and CDR2 are MNHNS and SASEGT. The V gene lost 0 bases and the J gene lost 0 bases, with 5 bases spanning the gap. CDR3: CASSEARATNEKLFF. The CDR3 DNA sequence: TGTGCCAGCAGTGAAGCGCGGGCAACTAATGAAAAACTGTTTTTT.